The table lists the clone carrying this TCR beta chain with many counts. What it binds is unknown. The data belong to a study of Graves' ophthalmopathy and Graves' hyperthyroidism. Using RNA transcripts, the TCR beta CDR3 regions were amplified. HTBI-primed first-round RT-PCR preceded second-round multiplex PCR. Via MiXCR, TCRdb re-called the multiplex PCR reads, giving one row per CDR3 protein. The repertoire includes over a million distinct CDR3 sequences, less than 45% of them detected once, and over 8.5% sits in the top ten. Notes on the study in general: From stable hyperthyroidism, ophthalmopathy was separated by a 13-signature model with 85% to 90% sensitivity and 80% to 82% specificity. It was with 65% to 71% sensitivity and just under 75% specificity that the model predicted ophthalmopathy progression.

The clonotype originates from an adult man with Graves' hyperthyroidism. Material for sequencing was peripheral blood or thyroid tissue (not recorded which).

The CDR3 spells CASSIVGRRKNQPQHF. CDR3 coding DNA: TGTGCCAGTAGTATAGTTGGCAGGCGAAAGAATCAGCCCCAGCATTTT. The rearrangement links TRBV19 to TRBJ1-5, with no clear D. V gave up 1 base and J gave up 4 bases, with 14 bases separating them. The CDR3 covers 16 residues. Germline CDR1 and CDR2: LNHDA and SQIVND (reference sequence).